The 7 T cell receptor beta chains presented below share a single source sample, sequenced in a study of tumor and adjacent non-tumor tissue in lung cancer. The library came from three nested PCR rounds adapted from ARM-PCR protocols. TCRdb passed the multiplex PCR reads through MiXCR, listing each CDR3 protein once. The repertoire holds 60,000 to 85,000 distinct CDR3 sequences, with approximately 73% as singletons. No cell sorting was done before RNA was extracted from the tissue. Sequencing was carried out using lung tumor tissue. Source of these receptors: a man in his fifties or sixties with non-small cell lung cancer.

Concerning this clonotype itself: Here the CDR3 omits its conserved ending phenylalanine or tryptophan, so a read error is the likely source. The V and J genes are TRBV29-1 and TRBJ2-7; weak D call: TRBD1 (6 bases). The CDR3 has 16 amino acids. The germline V gene encodes CDR1 SQVTM and CDR2 ANQGSEA. Trimming pared 0 bases from V and 0 bases from J, leaving 15 bases between. The CDR3 protein is CSVEEPHWTASYEQYL. As DNA, the CDR3 is TGCAGCGTTGAAGAGCCACACTGGACAGCCTCCTACGAGCAGTACCTC.

Comment on this clonotype: One end of the junction is discordant with germline, which a read error may explain. The V and J genes are TRBV29-1 and TRBJ2-4; 7 bases fit TRBD1. Germline assignment: CDR1 SQVTM and CDR2 ANQGSEA. The CDR3 runs 14 residues. This CDR3 is CSVEDVTGKNIQHF. CDR3 sequence (DNA): TGCAGCGTTGAAGATGTGACAGGGAAAAACATACAGCACTTC.

Regarding this clonotype: Mismatch with germline at one junction end may stem from a read error. V usage is TRBV5-5 and J usage is TRBJ1-2; D uncertain. The CDR3 totals 14 residues. Germline V gives CDR1 SGHKS, CDR2 YYEKEE (reference sequence). The CDR3 DNA sequence: TGTGTCAGCAGCTTGCAGGTCCCCAGCTATGGCTACACCTTT. It translates to CVSSLQVPSYGYTF.

The rearrangement joins TRBV20-1 to TRBJ2-2, with no clear D. V lost 3 bases and J 1 base, leaving 12 bases between the germline ends. The germline V gene encodes CDR1 DFQATT and CDR2 SNEGSKA (reference sequence). This CDR3 has 15 amino acids. CDR3 sequence (DNA): TGCAGTGCTAGGCGACGGTCGCGGAACACCGGGGAGCTGTTTTTT. Translating gives CSARRRSRNTGELFF.

The chain employs TRBV6-5 and TRBJ1-6; D is ambiguous. This CDR3 contains 11 residues. With 6 bases removed from V and 17 bases from J, the gap between germline ends came to 14 bases. Germline assignment: CDR1 MNHEY and CDR2 SVGAGI. In DNA form, the CDR3 reads TGTGCCAGCAGAAAAAGAGGGCCCTTCCACTTT. It is translated as CASRKRGPFHF.

On this clonotype itself: At one boundary the junction diverges from the germline segment, which might be a read error. This chain uses TRBV10-3 with TRBJ2-5, with D possibly TRBD1 on 5 matching bases. This CDR3 has 14 amino acids. Germline V gene data show CDR1 as ENHRY and CDR2 as SYGVKD. The CDR3 is CAISERQRSETQCF. The CDR3 nucleotides read TGTGCCATCAGTGAGAGACAGCGATCGGAGACCCAGTGCTTC.

Concerning this clonotype: One end of the junction is discordant with germline, which a read error may explain. The chain employs TRBV6-5 and TRBJ2-7; 7 bases are a match to TRBD1. The CDR3 covers 15 residues. Germline V CDR1 and CDR2: MNHEY, SVGAGI. The CDR3, as DNA: TGTGCCGGCAGGTACGGAGCTGGACAGGTTTACGAGCAGTACTTC. Its translation is CAGRYGAGQVYEQYF.